This TCR beta chain stems from a study of T-cell reconstitution after alpha-beta-depleted transplantation in children. Study findings and constraints: Several hundred expanded graft clones reportedly supplied alpha-beta T cells about two months after transplant.

As concerns this clonotype: Its matching antigen is unknown.

Looked up from germline, CDR1 is SGHTA and CDR2 is FQGNSA. Trimming left V 3 bases short and J 9 bases short, with 11 bases between. The CDR3 totals 12 residues. Using unique molecular identifiers, the investigators prepared the TCRbeta library. TCRdb analysed the PCR reads with MiXCR anew, one entry per CDR3 protein. The table records more than 400,000 distinct CDR3 sequences, over 40% of them present only once. The starting material was PBMCs, obtained before TCRalphabeta/CD19-depleted stem cell transplant. The rearrangement joins TRBV7-2 to TRBJ1-2; possibly TRBD1 for D (5 bases). This TCR was recovered from a girl aged 2-15 years with aplastic anemia, due to receive a stem cell transplant. The CDR3 region has the DNA TGTGCCAGCAGCTTGGGGGGGACGAGCTACACCTTC. This sequence encodes CASSLGGTSYTF.